This T cell receptor (beta chain) was found in a study of blood T cells in healthy people across ages. Overall study results and limits: Diversity of TCR beta per million T cells declined in a roughly linear way with age. PBMCs left unsorted prevented a conclusive naive versus antigen-experienced comparison.

V was pared by 0 bases and J by 5 bases, with 16 bases between. The CDR3 sequence is 15 residues long. CDR1 DFQATT and CDR2 SNEGSKA come from the germline V gene (reference sequence). A remark on this clonotype: Antigen specificity is unknown.

Primed by a sample-barcoded 5' primer and a J-beta primer mix, a second PCR proceeded for 7 to 11 cycles. Researchers report that a template-switch adaptor with 12 random nucleotides tagged each cDNA molecule. TCRdb used MiXCR to reprocess the 5' RACE reads, holding one entry per CDR3 protein. The sample carries over 700,000 distinct CDR3 sequences, about 55% recorded once. V and J are TRBV20-1 and TRBJ2-5; possibly TRBD1 or TRBD2 for D (6 bases each). The sequence came from a man older than 75 in good health. Sequencing was carried out using blood. The CDR3 region has the DNA TGCAGTGCTAGAGATGAAGGGGGGCCGGGGGAGACCCAGTACTTC. Its protein is CSARDEGGPGETQYF.